A single sample gave rise to the 26 T cell receptor beta chains below, sequenced in a study of a mutant IDH1 vaccine in newly diagnosed glioma. Time point defined: week 23, last vaccination. Topical imiquimod was applied with each vaccine dose, which held 300 ug of mutant IDH1 20-mer peptide. Sequenced by immunoSEQ multiplex PCR; TCRdb stores in-frame clones only, minus some. Here the sample spans 65,000 or so clones, 70% to 90% being singletons. No antigens are known for them. Sample: PBMCs, taken from a glioma patient whose treatment included an IDH1 peptide vaccine. Every receptor here comes from a man aged 25 to 40 with glioma.

The chain combines TRBV5-1 with TRBJ2-7; no reliable D call. This CDR3 comprises 14 residues. Trimming shortened V by 9 bases and J by 0 bases, and 16 bases separated the two germline ends. CDR1 is SGHRS and CDR2 is YFSETQ in the germline V gene. Here the CDR3 DNA reads TGCGCCACCCGGATGCAGGTCAGCTCCTACGAGCAGTACTTC. This sequence encodes CATRMQVSSYEQYF.

The chain uses TRBV5-6 and TRBJ2-1; TRBD2 matches 7 bases. This CDR3 spans 15 amino acids. CDR1 and CDR2 (germline): SGHDT, YYEEEE. J gave up 5 bases and V 4 bases, and 9 bases lay outside the gene matches. CDR3 nucleotide sequence: TGTGCCAGCAGCCCCGGGACTATTCTACACAATGAGCAGTTCTTC. Residues: CASSPGTILHNEQFF.

The chain links TRBV6-1 to TRBJ2-3, with a tentative D call TRBD1 (6 bases). The V gene lost 6 bases and the J gene lost 5 bases, with 15 bases spanning the gap. There are 14 residues in the CDR3. CDR1 is MNHNS and CDR2 is SASEGT in the germline V gene. The CDR3 is CASSPIGGIDTQYF. Written as DNA, the CDR3 is TGTGCCAGCAGCCCGATAGGGGGTATAGATACGCAGTATTTT.

The V call is TRBV7-9, the J call TRBJ1-2; TRBD1 matches 9 bases. Germline CDR1 SEHNR, CDR2 FQNEAQ (reference sequence). V shed 1 base and J 0 bases; nucleotides not matched to a gene: 3. This CDR3 spans 16 amino acids. The CDR3 DNA follows: TGTGCCAGCAGCTTAGTGGGACAGGGAGCTAACTATGGCTACACCTTC. Its translation is CASSLVGQGANYGYTF.

The rearrangement uses TRBV13 and TRBJ1-1; D may be TRBD1 (6 bases). The V and J ends lost 5 bases and 10 bases respectively, with 20 bases between them. Germline V lookup: CDR1 PRHDT, CDR2 FYEKMQ (reference sequence). The CDR3 has 14 amino acids. As DNA, the CDR3 is TGTGCCAGCAGCACCGGCAGGGGCCGCGAGCCAGCTTTCTTT. Amino acid sequence: CASSTGRGREPAFF.

The rearrangement uses TRBV19 and TRBJ1-2; the D gene is possibly TRBD1 (6 bases). CDR1 and CDR2 from the germline V gene are LNHDA and SQIVND (reference sequence). The CDR3 has 16 amino acids. V lost 3 bases and J 3 bases, leaving 17 bases between the germline ends. CDR3 region: CASSILGTGTDYGYTF. The DNA of the CDR3 is TGTGCCAGTAGTATTCTGGGTACAGGGACTGACTATGGCTACACCTTC.

The V and J genes are TRBV5-6 and TRBJ1-4; 7 bases line up with TRBD1. After removal of 4 bases from V and 13 bases from J, the junction contained 10 bases not matched to a gene. The CDR3 length is 13 residues. Per the germline V gene, CDR1 is SGHDT and CDR2 is YYEEEE. In DNA, the CDR3 is TGTGCCAGCAGCGCGGGACAGACCGATGGACTGTTTTTT. Amino acids: CASSAGQTDGLFF.

The rearrangement joins TRBV6-5 to TRBJ2-7, with 8 positions matching TRBD1. Germline CDR1 reads MNHEY; CDR2 reads SVGAGI. The ends lost 2 bases at V and 3 bases at J; junction bases unmatched: 6. This CDR3 region has 15 residues. CDR3 nucleotide sequence: TGTGCCAGCAGTTACGGAGGGACAGGTAACTACGAGCAGTACTTC. This gives the protein CASSYGGTGNYEQYF.

V and J are TRBV5-1 and TRBJ1-5; TRBD1 is a possible D gene (6 bases). The CDR3 covers 15 residues. V lost 4 bases, J lost 2 bases, and 13 bases lay in between. Germline values: CDR1 SGHRS, CDR2 YFSETQ. CDR3 amino acids: CASSPQPGGNQPQHF. Written as DNA, the CDR3 is TGCGCCAGCAGCCCCCAACCAGGGGGCAATCAGCCCCAGCATTTT.

J is TRBJ2-2 and V is TRBV18; D may match TRBD1 or TRBD2 (5 bases each). V was cut by 3 bases and J by 4 bases, with 15 bases left in between. Germline V gene data show CDR1 as KGHSH and CDR2 as LQKENI. The CDR3 has 16 residues. DNA for the CDR3: TGTGCCAGCTCACCCGTCAGGGAGCGCGTCACCGGGGAGCTGTTTTTT. Protein product: CASSPVRERVTGELFF.

The chain is built from TRBV5-6 and TRBJ1-1, with D uncertain. V was trimmed by 9 bases and J by 5 bases, leaving 23 bases between them. CDR3 length equals 15 residues. Germline values: CDR1 SGHDT, CDR2 YYEEEE. CDR3 region: CATKITAGVATEAFF. As DNA, the CDR3 is TGTGCCACCAAGATAACTGCCGGGGTAGCGACTGAAGCTTTCTTT.

In this sample, this clone turned up a few times. The chain couples TRBV7-2 to TRBJ2-1; the D is unclear. CDR1 and CDR2 from the germline V gene are SGHTA and FQGNSA. Trimming removed 5 bases at V and 5 bases at J, with 7 bases between. The CDR3 totals 12 residues. CDR3: CASSRRDNEQFF. For the CDR3, the DNA is TGTGCCAGCAGCCGCCGGGACAATGAGCAGTTCTTC.

This clone was counted between two and nine times. This chain joins TRBV2 and TRBJ1-2; D gene unclear. The V gene lost 0 bases and the J gene lost 2 bases, with 13 bases spanning the gap. The CDR3 extends over 16 amino acids. Germline V CDR1 and CDR2: SNHLY, FYNNEI. The CDR3 bases are TGTGCCAGCAGTGAAGCAGGGAAAGAGATAAACTATGGCTACACCTTC. Its translation is CASSEAGKEINYGYTF.

CDR3 residues: CASTDRGGTGELFF. CDR3 nucleotides: TGTGCCAGCACAGACAGGGGCGGCACCGGGGAGCTGTTTTTT. V usage is TRBV6-4 and J usage is TRBJ2-2; 8 positions agree with TRBD1. This CDR3 is built from 14 residues. The junction had 5 bases not matched to a gene; V was cut back by 7 bases and J by 4 bases. Germline V gives CDR1 MRHNA, CDR2 SNTAGT.

V usage is TRBV7-6 and J usage is TRBJ2-7; D might be TRBD1 (6 bases). This CDR3 is 16 amino acids long. Trimming pared 1 base from V and 2 bases from J, leaving 15 bases between. The V gene's germline CDR1 is SGHVS and CDR2 FNYEAQ. CDR3 region: CASSLESGAIPYEQYF. The CDR3 region has the DNA TGTGCCAGCAGCTTAGAATCAGGGGCCATTCCCTACGAGCAGTACTTC.

The gene calls are TRBV10-1 and TRBJ2-7, with 9 bases matching TRBD1. V gave up 4 bases and J gave up 4 bases; unmatched junction bases: 5. The CDR3 extends over 14 amino acids. Germline V CDR1 and CDR2: WNHNN, SYGVQD (reference sequence). CDR3 sequence: CASSAETGGYEQYF. In DNA form, the CDR3 reads TGCGCCAGCAGTGCGGAGACAGGGGGGTACGAGCAGTACTTC.

The chain uses TRBV11-2 and TRBJ2-7; no reliable D call. The CDR3 spans 15 residues. V was pared by 3 bases and J by 0 bases, with 12 bases between. CDR1 and CDR2 from the germline V gene are SGHAT and FQNNGV. The CDR3 nucleotides read TGTGCCAGCAGCTTCCGACGGACGAGCTCCTACGAGCAGTACTTC. Residues: CASSFRRTSSYEQYF.

The chain joins TRBV5-8 to TRBJ1-4, with D perhaps TRBD1 (6 bases). The CDR3 loop spans 14 amino acids. Germline lookup yields CDR1 SGHTS and CDR2 YDEGEE. Trimming removed 4 bases from V and 2 bases from J, with 9 bases in between. As DNA, the CDR3 is TGTGCCAGCAGCCCGGACAGCACTAATGAAAAACTGTTTTTT. This codes for CASSPDSTNEKLFF.

This clone was seen more than once but under ten times. The chain joins TRBV11-2 to TRBJ2-3, with 7 bases lining up with TRBD1. V trimming: 3 bases; J trimming: 0 bases; junction bases outside the gene matches: 12. The V gene's germline CDR1 is SGHAT and CDR2 FQNNGV. The CDR3 length is 18 residues. The CDR3 DNA sequence: TGTGCCAGCAGCTTCCCCCGACAGGGCCTTTCTAGCACAGATACGCAGTATTTT. This gives the protein CASSFPRQGLSSTDTQYF.

The chain combines TRBV11-2 with TRBJ2-1; possible D gene TRBD1, 5 bases. The V end lost 0 bases, the J end lost 5 bases, and 17 bases lay between the germline ends. Germline values: CDR1 SGHAT, CDR2 FQNNGV. The CDR3 has 17 residues. In nucleotides, the CDR3 is TGTGCCAGCAGCTTAGATTATCGGCAGGGTCTAAACAATGAGCAGTTCTTC. This gives the protein CASSLDYRQGLNNEQFF.

This sequence joins TRBV19 and TRBJ1-2; 7 bases match TRBD1. Trimming removed 6 bases from V and 5 bases from J; junction bases left unmatched: 9. CDR1 and CDR2 from the germline V gene are LNHDA and SQIVND (reference sequence). This CDR3 spans 14 amino acids. The CDR3 DNA reads as TGTGCCAGTAGCCCCGCAAGGGGGCCTTATGGCTACACCTTC. Amino acid sequence: CASSPARGPYGYTF.

The chain uses TRBV4-1 and TRBJ2-3; tentatively, D is TRBD1 (6 bases). This CDR3 is 15 amino acids long. V lost 2 bases to trimming and J lost 0 bases, with 9 bases between them. The germline CDR1 and CDR2 sequences are MGHRA and YSYEKL. The CDR3 sequence: CASSQKDRSTDTQYF. CDR3 DNA: TGCGCCAGCAGCCAAAAGGACAGAAGCACAGATACGCAGTATTTT.

The chain links TRBV10-3 to TRBJ2-5, with 7 bases matching TRBD1. The J call is doubtful: the DNA matches TRBJ2-7 better. Germline-derived CDR1 and CDR2 are ENHRY and SYGVKD. This CDR3 comprises 14 residues. The CDR3 region is CAIWQGQDSDEQYF. CDR3 bases: TGTGCCATCTGGCAAGGACAGGACTCAGACGAGCAGTACTTC.

The rearrangement joins TRBV4-2 to TRBJ1-6; TRBD1 is a possible D gene (5 bases). This CDR3 has 17 amino acids. Germline values: CDR1 LGHNA, CDR2 YNFKEQ. Trimming removed 1 base at V and 0 bases at J, with 10 bases between. The CDR3 DNA is TGTGCCAGCAGCCAAGTCGGGGCTCGCTCCTATAATTCACCCCTCCACTTT. It specifies CASSQVGARSYNSPLHF.

The rearrangement links TRBV7-7 to TRBJ2-1, with 10 bases lining up with TRBD2. In germline, CDR1 is SSHAT, CDR2 FNYEAQ (reference sequence). The CDR3 runs to 16 residues. V trimming: 2 bases; J trimming: 4 bases; junction bases outside the gene matches: 5. CDR3 protein: CASSLNSGGPYNEQFF. The CDR3 DNA reads TGTGCCAGCAGCTTAAATAGCGGGGGGCCATACAATGAGCAGTTCTTC.

The chain recombines TRBV7-9 with TRBJ2-3, with D unresolved. CDR3 length: 16 amino acids. CDR1 and CDR2 from the germline V gene are SEHNR and FQNEAQ (reference sequence). V was shortened by 3 bases and J by 2 bases, with 15 bases between the two germline ends. CDR3 in amino acids: CASSFRPTYSTDTQYF. The CDR3 DNA reads TGTGCCAGCAGCTTTAGGCCAACATACTCCACAGATACGCAGTATTTT.